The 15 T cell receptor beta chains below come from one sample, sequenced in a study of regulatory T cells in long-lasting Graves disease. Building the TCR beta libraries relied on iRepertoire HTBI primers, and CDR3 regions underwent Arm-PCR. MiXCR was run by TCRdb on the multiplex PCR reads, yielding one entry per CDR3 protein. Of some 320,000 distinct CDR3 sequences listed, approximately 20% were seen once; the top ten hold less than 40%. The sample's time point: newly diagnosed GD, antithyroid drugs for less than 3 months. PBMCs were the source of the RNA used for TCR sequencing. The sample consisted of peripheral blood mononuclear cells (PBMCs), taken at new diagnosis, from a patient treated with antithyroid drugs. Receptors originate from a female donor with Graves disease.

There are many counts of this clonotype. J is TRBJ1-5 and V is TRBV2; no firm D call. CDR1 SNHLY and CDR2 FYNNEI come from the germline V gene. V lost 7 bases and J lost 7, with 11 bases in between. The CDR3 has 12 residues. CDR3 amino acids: CASKFGGQPQHF. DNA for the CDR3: TGTGCCAGCAAGTTTGGTGGCCAGCCCCAGCATTTT.

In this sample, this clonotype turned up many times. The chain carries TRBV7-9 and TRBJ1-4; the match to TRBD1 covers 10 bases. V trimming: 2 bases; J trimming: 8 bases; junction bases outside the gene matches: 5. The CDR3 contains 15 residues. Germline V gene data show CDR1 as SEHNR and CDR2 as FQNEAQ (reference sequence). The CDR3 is CASSLSGTGVEKLFF. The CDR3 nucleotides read TGTGCCAGCAGCTTAAGTGGGACAGGGGTCGAAAAACTGTTTTTT.

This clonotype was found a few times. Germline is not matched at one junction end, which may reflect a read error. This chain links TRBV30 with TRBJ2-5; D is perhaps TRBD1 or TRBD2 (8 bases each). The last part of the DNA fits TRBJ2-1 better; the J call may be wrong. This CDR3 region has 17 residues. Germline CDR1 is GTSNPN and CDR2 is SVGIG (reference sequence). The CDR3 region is CAWSGDRSGGSYNGQFF. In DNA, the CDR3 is TGTGCCTGGAGTGGGGACAGGTCGGGGGGGTCCTACAATGGGCAGTTCTTC.

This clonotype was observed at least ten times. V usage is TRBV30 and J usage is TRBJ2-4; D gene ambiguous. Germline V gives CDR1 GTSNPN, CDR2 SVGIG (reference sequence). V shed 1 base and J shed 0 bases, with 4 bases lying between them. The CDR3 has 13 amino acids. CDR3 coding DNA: TGTGCCTGGAGTGCGGGAGCCAAAAACATTCAGTACTTC. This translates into CAWSAGAKNIQYF.

CDR3: CASSYDRGTSRFYEQYF. CDR3 sequence (DNA): TGTGCCAGCAGCTACGACAGGGGAACTAGCCGGTTCTACGAGCAGTACTTC. This sequence joins TRBV6-5 and TRBJ2-7; the match to TRBD1 covers 8 bases. The CDR3 length is 17 residues. Trimming at V came to 6 bases and at J to 3 bases, leaving 16 bases not matched to a gene. Germline CDR1 and CDR2: MNHEY and SVGAGI.

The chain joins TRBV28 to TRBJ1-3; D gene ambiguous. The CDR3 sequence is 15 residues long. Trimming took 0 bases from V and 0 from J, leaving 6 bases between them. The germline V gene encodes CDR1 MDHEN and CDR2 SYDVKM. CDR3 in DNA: TGTGCCAGCAGTTTATGGGGTAACTCTGGAAACACCATATATTTT. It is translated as CASSLWGNSGNTIYF.

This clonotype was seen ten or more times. In DNA, the CDR3 is TGTGCCACCAGTAGCCAGGCAGGCCTTCGGGGGCAGTACTTC. This gives the protein CATSSQAGLRGQYF. This chain joins TRBV24-1 and TRBJ2-7; a possible D gene is TRBD2 (5 bases). Germline loops: CDR1 KGHDR, CDR2 SFDVKD. The CDR3 has 14 amino acids. The V end lost 6 bases, the J end lost 9 bases, and 20 bases lay between the germline ends.

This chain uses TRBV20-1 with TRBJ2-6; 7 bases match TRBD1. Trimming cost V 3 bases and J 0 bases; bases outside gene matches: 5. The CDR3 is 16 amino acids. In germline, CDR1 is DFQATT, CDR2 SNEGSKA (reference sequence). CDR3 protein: CSASAQGTSGANVLTF. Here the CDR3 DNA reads TGCAGTGCTAGTGCACAGGGGACCTCTGGGGCCAACGTCCTGACTTTC.

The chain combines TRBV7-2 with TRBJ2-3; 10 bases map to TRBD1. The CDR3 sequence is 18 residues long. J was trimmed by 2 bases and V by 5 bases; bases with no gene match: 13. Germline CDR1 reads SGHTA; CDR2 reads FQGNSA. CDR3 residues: CASSVPGQGFLPTDTQYF. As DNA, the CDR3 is TGTGCCAGCAGCGTACCGGGACAGGGGTTTTTGCCCACAGATACGCAGTATTTT.

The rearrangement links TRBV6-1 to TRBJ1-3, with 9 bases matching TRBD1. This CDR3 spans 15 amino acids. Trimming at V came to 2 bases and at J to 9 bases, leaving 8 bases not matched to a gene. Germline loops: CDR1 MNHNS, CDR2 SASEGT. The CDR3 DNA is TGTGCCAGCAGTGAAAGGGGGACAGGGAGGTCCACCATATATTTT. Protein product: CASSERGTGRSTIYF.

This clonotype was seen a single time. CDR3 coding DNA: TGTGCCAGCAGAGTAAGGACAGTGCGTAATCAGCCCCAGCATTTT. Protein sequence: CASRVRTVRNQPQHF. The V and J genes are TRBV2 and TRBJ1-5, with D possibly TRBD1 on 6 matching bases. The V end was cut by 6 bases, the J end by 4 bases, with 16 bases between. The CDR3 spans 15 residues. The V gene's germline CDR1 is SNHLY and CDR2 FYNNEI. Full variable domain (remainder filled in from reference TRBV2 and TRBJ1-5): EPEVTQTPSHQVTQMGQEVILRCVPISNHLYFYWYRQILGQKVEFLVSFYNNEISEKSEIFDDQFSVERPDGSNFTLKIRSTKLEDSAMYFCASRVRTVRNQPQHFGDGTRLSIL.

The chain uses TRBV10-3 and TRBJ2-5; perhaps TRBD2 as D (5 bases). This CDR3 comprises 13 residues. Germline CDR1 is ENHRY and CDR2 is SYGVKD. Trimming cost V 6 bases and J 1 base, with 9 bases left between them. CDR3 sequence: CAIRSGLQETQYF. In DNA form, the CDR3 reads TGTGCCATCAGATCAGGACTCCAAGAGACCCAGTACTTC.

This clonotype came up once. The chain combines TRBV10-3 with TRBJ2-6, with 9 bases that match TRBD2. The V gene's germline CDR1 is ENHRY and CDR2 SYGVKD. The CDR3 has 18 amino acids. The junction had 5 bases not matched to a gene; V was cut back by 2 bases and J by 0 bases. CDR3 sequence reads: CAISEPSGVNSGANVLTF. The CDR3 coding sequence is TGTGCCATCAGTGAGCCTAGCGGGGTCAACTCTGGGGCCAACGTCCTGACTTTC.

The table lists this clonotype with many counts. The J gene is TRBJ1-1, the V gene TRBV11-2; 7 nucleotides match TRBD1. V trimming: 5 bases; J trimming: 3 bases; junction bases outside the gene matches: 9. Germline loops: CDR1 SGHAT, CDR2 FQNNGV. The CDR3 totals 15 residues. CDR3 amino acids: CASSTGTAWDTEAFF. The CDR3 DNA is TGTGCCAGCAGCACCGGGACAGCCTGGGACACTGAAGCTTTCTTT.

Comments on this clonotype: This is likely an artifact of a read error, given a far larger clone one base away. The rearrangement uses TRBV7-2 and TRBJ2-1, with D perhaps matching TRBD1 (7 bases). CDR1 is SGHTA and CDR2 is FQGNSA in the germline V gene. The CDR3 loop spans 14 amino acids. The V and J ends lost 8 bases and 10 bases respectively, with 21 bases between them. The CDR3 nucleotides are TGTGCCAGCCGCGCCTCAGGGGGGTCGTACGAGCAGTTCTTC. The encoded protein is CASRASGGSYEQFF.